A selection of T cell receptor beta chains follows, all from one sample in a study of cytomegalovirus exposure and HLA in healthy donors. Assay: immunoSEQ multiplex PCR; the TCRdb copy retains only in-frame clones and omits some. The profile shows 79,000 or so clones, more than 65% of them singletons. Sequencing input: PBMCs. These receptors originate from a woman aged 40-49 years in good health and CMV-seropositive. CDR3s include the opening cysteine and the closing phenylalanine or tryptophan. Fields, in order: D gene, J gene, clone size, V gene, CDR3 DNA, CDR3 protein. D genes are given only for firm matches. Clone size is stated in some rows and not others, as once, few, many or a class when expanded.

D: TRBD2; J: TRBJ2-1; size: .; V: TRBV6-5; DNA: TGTGCCAGCAGTTCCGGACTAGCGGGGAACAATGAGCAGTTCTTC; CDR3: CASSSGLAGNNEQFF
D: .; J: TRBJ2-2; size: .; V: TRBV5-1; DNA: TGCGCCAGCAGCTTGTCAGGGAAGAACACCGGGGAGCTGTTTTTT; CDR3: CASSLSGKNTGELFF
D: .; J: TRBJ2-2; size: .; V: TRBV5-1; DNA: TGCGCCAGCACCCGGGGGACCGGGGAGCTGTTTTTT; CDR3: CASTRGTGELFF
D: TRBD1; J: TRBJ2-1; size: .; V: TRBV18; DNA: TGTGCCAGCTCAAAGACAGGGGCCTCCTATAACAATGAGCAGTTCTTC; CDR3: CASSKTGASYNNEQFF
D: .; J: TRBJ1-5; size: .; V: TRBV6-5; DNA: TGTGCCAGCAGTTACGGCATGGCTCAGCCCCAGCATTTT; CDR3: CASSYGMAQPQHF
D: TRBD2; J: TRBJ2-5; size: .; V: TRBV7-9; DNA: TGTGCCAGCAGCGTCCGACTAGCGGGAGAGGAGACCCAGTACTTC; CDR3: CASSVRLAGEETQYF
D: .; J: TRBJ2-7; size: .; V: TRBV28; DNA: TGTGCCAGCAGTTTACAACAGTTACACGAGCAGTACTTC; CDR3: CASSLQQLHEQYF
D: .; J: TRBJ1-2; size: .; V: TRBV5-6; DNA: TGTGCCAGCAGCTTGGTGGGCCGCCCCTCGGGGGGCTACACCTTC; CDR3: CASSLVGRPSGGYTF
D: TRBD2; J: TRBJ2-2; size: .; V: TRBV7-6; DNA: TGTGCCAGCAGCTTAGGCGGGAGAGAAACCGGGGAGCTGTTTTTT; CDR3: CASSLGGRETGELFF
D: TRBD2; J: TRBJ2-3; size: .; V: TRBV18; DNA: TGTGCCAGCTCACCCCCGGGACTAGCGGGAGGAGAAGGAGATACGCAGTATTTT; CDR3: CASSPPGLAGGEGDTQYF
D: .; J: TRBJ1-1; size: .; V: TRBV5-8; DNA: TGTGCCAGCAGTTCAGGAACACCGATTAAGAACACTGAAGCTTTCTTT; CDR3: CASSSGTPIKNTEAFF
D: .; J: TRBJ1-6; size: few; V: TRBV5-1; DNA: TGCGCCAGCAGCTTGGGGGCAGGGATTCGTTCACCCCTCCACTTT; CDR3: CASSLGAGIRSPLHF
D: TRBD1; J: TRBJ1-2; size: once; V: TRBV6-4; DNA: TGTGCCAGCAGTGAAAGTGGGACAGCGCCCTATGGCTACACCTTC; CDR3: CASSESGTAPYGYTF
D: .; J: TRBJ2-7; size: .; V: TRBV27; DNA: TGTGCCAGCAGTTCGGGACTTACGGGGGAGCAGTACTTC; CDR3: CASSSGLTGEQYF
D: .; J: TRBJ2-6; size: once; V: TRBV27; DNA: TGTGCCAGCGGTCGCAGTTCTGGGGCCAACGTCCTGACTTTC; CDR3: CASGRSSGANVLTF
D: TRBD2; J: TRBJ2-7; size: few; V: TRBV29-1; DNA: TGCAGCGTTGAAGGACTAGCTTACGAGCAGTACTTC; CDR3: CSVEGLAYEQYF
D: TRBD1; J: TRBJ1-3; size: .; V: TRBV4-1; DNA: TGCGCCAGCAGCCAGTACCCCCAGGGGACAGAAGGAAACACCATATATTTT; CDR3: CASSQYPQGTEGNTIYF
D: .; J: TRBJ1-5; size: few; V: TRBV15; DNA: TGTGCCACCAGCAGAGATCTCTATAGCAATCAGCCCCAGCATTTT; CDR3: CATSRDLYSNQPQHF
D: TRBD2; J: TRBJ2-1; size: .; V: TRBV5-1; DNA: TGCGCCAGCGGTCCCACCGAAGCGGGAGGTCGCAATGAGCAGTTCTTC; CDR3: CASGPTEAGGRNEQFF
D: .; J: TRBJ1-3; size: .; V: TRBV6-1; DNA: TGTGCCAGCAGTGGCGGCCGCTCCCCCGGAAACACCATATATTTT; CDR3: CASSGGRSPGNTIYF
D: TRBD1; J: TRBJ1-1; size: .; V: TRBV7-2; DNA: TGTGCCAGCAGAAAACAGGGGGACGTGAACACTGAAGCTTTCTTT; CDR3: CASRKQGDVNTEAFF
D: .; J: TRBJ1-6; size: few; V: TRBV10-1; DNA: TGCGCCAGCAGTGGACACAGGGCGAACTCACCCCTCCACTTT; CDR3: CASSGHRANSPLHF
D: TRBD1; J: TRBJ1-5; size: .; V: TRBV7-8; DNA: TGTGCCAGCAGCTTAGATCTTGGGACAGTCAATCAGCCCCAGCATTTT; CDR3: CASSLDLGTVNQPQHF
D: TRBD1; J: TRBJ1-2; size: .; V: TRBV18; DNA: TGTGCCAGCTCACAAGGACAGGCTTATGGCTACACCTTC; CDR3: CASSQGQAYGYTF
D: .; J: TRBJ1-4; size: .; V: TRBV11-2; DNA: TGTGCCAGCAGCTTAGCATTTCAGGGTGAAGAAAAACTGTTTTTT; CDR3: CASSLAFQGEEKLFF
D: .; J: TRBJ2-5; size: .; V: TRBV19; DNA: TGTGCCAGTAGTATAGAGACAGGTCAAGAGACCCAGTACTTC; CDR3: CASSIETGQETQYF
D: .; J: TRBJ1-1; size: .; V: TRBV5-1; DNA: TGCGCCAGCAGCTTGGGCCAGATGAACACTGAAGCTTTCTTT; CDR3: CASSLGQMNTEAFF
D: .; J: TRBJ1-6; size: .; V: TRBV29-1; DNA: TGCAGCGTCGCAAAAAACAGAGATTCACCCCTCCACTTT; CDR3: CSVAKNRDSPLHF